Listed below are T cell receptor beta chains from one sample, sequenced in a study of beta chain features in type 1 diabetes. Produced via immunoSEQ multiplex PCR; TCRdb's table is partial and in-frame only. The data show around 300,000 clones, about 7.8% seen once. Sequencing used central memory CD4+ T cells from blood. These receptors all come from a woman under 30 in good health. Both conserved end residues are part of each CDR3. A D gene is named only where the DNA matches it firmly. A row's size may be missing; if present it is once, few, many or a size class.

len | j_gene | abundance | v_gene | d_gene | CDR3nt | CDR3aa
17 | TRBJ2-5 | many | TRBV7-9 | - | TGTGCCAGCAGCCAAACAAAAACCCAGGGTCAGGGGGAGACCCAGTACTTC | CASSQTKTQGQGETQYF
12 | TRBJ1-2 | - | TRBV7-2 | - | TGTGCCAGCAGCGACAGCACCTATGGCTACACCTTC | CASSDSTYGYTF
15 | TRBJ2-3 | - | TRBV7-9 | - | TGTGCCAGCACCTCGGTAGGAGGAAACACAGATACGCAGTATTTT | CASTSVGGNTDTQYF
16 | TRBJ1-4 | - | TRBV9 | - | TGTGCCAGCAGCACCTACCCGGGACGGGCTAATGAAAAACTGTTTTTT | CASSTYPGRANEKLFF
14 | TRBJ1-2 | - | TRBV28 | TRBD1 | TGTGCCAGCAGTTTTACAGGGGATAACTATGGCTACACCTTC | CASSFTGDNYGYTF
15 | TRBJ2-1 | many | TRBV7-9 | TRBD2 | TGTGCCAGCAGCGTAAATAGCGGGACCTACAATGAGCAGTTCTTC | CASSVNSGTYNEQFF
12 | TRBJ1-4 | few | TRBV7-9 | - | TGTGCCAGCAGCCCAGACCTGGGAAAACTGTTTTTT | CASSPDLGKLFF
16 | TRBJ2-1 | few | TRBV11-2 | - | TGTGCCAGCAGCTTATTTCAGGGTGCATCCTACAATGAGCAGTTCTTC | CASSLFQGASYNEQFF
14 | TRBJ1-1 | few | TRBV6-5 | - | TGTGCCAGCAGCTACGACAGCTTTAACACTGAAGCTTTCTTT | CASSYDSFNTEAFF
12 | TRBJ2-5 | - | TRBV5-4 | - | TGTGCCAGCAGCTTCAGGAAAGAGACCCAGTACTTC | CASSFRKETQYF
15 | TRBJ2-3 | many | TRBV7-2 | TRBD2 | TGTGCCAGCATCCTACTAGCGGGCAAAGCAGATACGCAGTATTTT | CASILLAGKADTQYF
12 | TRBJ2-1 | few | TRBV7-2 | - | TGTGCCAGCAGCTTAGTTGGCATTGAGCAGTTCTTC | CASSLVGIEQFF
14 | TRBJ1-4 | - | TRBV4-1 | - | TGCGCCAGCAGCCAAACTTATGACGGTGAAAAACTGTTTTTT | CASSQTYDGEKLFF
17 | TRBJ1-1 | few | TRBV4-1 | - | TGCGCCAGCAGCAAGATCCCGGCACAGACGGGGACCACTGAAGCTTTCTTT | CASSKIPAQTGTTEAFF
10 | TRBJ1-1 | many | TRBV27 | TRBD1 | TGTGCCAGCGGGACAGGGGAAGCTTTCTTT | CASGTGEAFF
11 | TRBJ1-2 | many | TRBV2 | - | TGTGCCAGCAGTGAAGTTTATGGCTACACCTTC | CASSEVYGYTF
11 | TRBJ2-2 | few | TRBV7-9 | - | TGTGCGGGGCAGAACACCGGGGAGCTGTTTTTT | CAGQNTGELFF
13 | TRBJ1-4 | - | TRBV29-1 | - | TGCAGCGCCGGGGGGACCTCTAATGAAAAACTGTTTTTT | CSAGGTSNEKLFF
12 | TRBJ1-2 | - | TRBV29-1 | - | TGCAGCGTTCATTCCCTGGACAATGGCTACACCTTC | CSVHSLDNGYTF
14 | TRBJ2-1 | - | TRBV5-4 | TRBD1 | TGCGCCAGCAGCCAAGGAGGGACAGGGGAAGAGCAGTTCTTC | CASSQGGTGEEQFF
12 | TRBJ1-2 | many | TRBV14 | - | TGTGCCAGCAGCCGGCATAACTATGGCTACACCTTC | CASSRHNYGYTF
14 | TRBJ1-1 | - | TRBV30 | - | TGTGCCTGGAGCGCCGTAGGGTTGGACACTGAAGCTTTCTTT | CAWSAVGLDTEAFF
16 | TRBJ2-3 | few | TRBV18 | - | TGTGCCAGCTCACCACCGGGACGGAGCTTCACAGATACGCAGTATTTT | CASSPPGRSFTDTQYF
15 | TRBJ1-2 | few | TRBV19 | - | TGTGCCAGTAGTATAATCGGGGGAACTAACTATGGCTACACCTTC | CASSIIGGTNYGYTF
15 | TRBJ2-5 | few | TRBV9 | TRBD2 | TGTGCCAGCAGTACGGGACTAGCGGGGCGAGAGACCCAGTACTTC | CASSTGLAGRETQYF
12 | TRBJ2-1 | few | TRBV6-6 | - | TGTGCCAGCGGGACCTACCTCGCGGAGCAGTTCTTC | CASGTYLAEQFF
12 | TRBJ1-5 | few | TRBV5-6 | - | TGTGCCAGCAGCCTTGACAATCAGCCCCAGCATTTT | CASSLDNQPQHF
14 | TRBJ2-3 | - | TRBV7-2 | TRBD2 | TGTGCCAGCAGGCCCATCGGGGGGACAGATACGCAGTATTTT | CASRPIGGTDTQYF
15 | TRBJ2-1 | - | TRBV5-1 | TRBD2 | TGCGCCAGCAGCCCCGGGGGGGCTAGTTATATTGAGCAGTTCTTC | CASSPGGASYIEQFF
12 | TRBJ1-1 | - | TRBV29-1 | - | TGCAGCGTTGAAGTTCGGACAGTGGCGGCTTTCTTT | CSVEVRTVAAFF
12 | TRBJ2-5 | - | TRBV4-3 | - | TGCGCCAGCAGCCAAGATAGGGTGACCCAGTACTTC | CASSQDRVTQYF
13 | TRBJ1-5 | few | TRBV7-9 | - | TGTGCCAGTCAGGCCTATAGCAATCAGCCCCAGCATTTT | CASQAYSNQPQHF
15 | TRBJ2-2 | - | TRBV9 | TRBD1 | TGTGCCAGCAGCCCCCGGACAGGCAACACCGGGGAGCTGTTTTTT | CASSPRTGNTGELFF
13 | TRBJ2-5 | few | TRBV28 | - | TGTGCCTCCACAGGGGGGGGGTCGGAGACCCAGTACTTC | CASTGGGSETQYF
15 | TRBJ2-1 | few | TRBV11-3 | - | TGTGCCAGCAGCTTAGCTACATCCCGGGCCAATGAGCAGTTCTTC | CASSLATSRANEQFF
15 | TRBJ2-7 | - | TRBV18 | TRBD1 | TGTGCCAGCTCACCTACGGGACAGGGGAACTACGAGCAGTACTTC | CASSPTGQGNYEQYF
14 | TRBJ1-2 | many | TRBV9 | - | TGTGCCAGCAGCGTACATCCGGGCCCTTATGGCTACACCTTC | CASSVHPGPYGYTF
16 | TRBJ1-6 | few | TRBV4-1 | - | TGCGCCAGCAGCCAAGTCGCGGACAGAGATAATTCACCCCTCCACTTT | CASSQVADRDNSPLHF
15 | TRBJ1-1 | few | TRBV25-1 | - | TGTGCCAGCAGTGGTCTCCGTGAGCCGAACACTGAAGCTTTCTTT | CASSGLREPNTEAFF